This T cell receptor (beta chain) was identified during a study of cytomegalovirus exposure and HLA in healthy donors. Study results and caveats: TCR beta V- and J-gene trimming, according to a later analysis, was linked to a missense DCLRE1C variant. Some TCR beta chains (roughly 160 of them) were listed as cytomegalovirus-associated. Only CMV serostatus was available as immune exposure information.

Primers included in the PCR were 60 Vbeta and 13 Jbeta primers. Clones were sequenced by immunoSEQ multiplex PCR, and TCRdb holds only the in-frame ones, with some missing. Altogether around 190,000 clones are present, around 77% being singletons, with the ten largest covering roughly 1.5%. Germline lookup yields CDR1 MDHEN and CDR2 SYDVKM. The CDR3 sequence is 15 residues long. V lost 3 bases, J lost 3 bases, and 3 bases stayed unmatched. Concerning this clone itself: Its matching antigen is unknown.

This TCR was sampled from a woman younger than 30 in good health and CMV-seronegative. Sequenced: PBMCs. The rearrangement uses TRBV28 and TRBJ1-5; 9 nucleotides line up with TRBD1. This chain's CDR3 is CASSLDRGVNQPQHF. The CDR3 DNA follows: TGTGCCAGCAGTTTGGACAGGGGAGTCAATCAGCCCCAGCATTTT.